The source of this T cell receptor beta chain is a study of cytomegalovirus exposure and HLA in healthy donors. This clone was detected only a few times. As yet, its antigen is unknown. CDR1 and CDR2 from the germline V gene are MNHEY and SMNVEV (reference sequence). V lost 6 bases to trimming and J lost 0 bases, with 12 bases between them. This CDR3 comprises 14 residues. Study-level points and caveats: Both high specificity and high sensitivity reportedly marked the classifier's diagnosis of cytomegalovirus status. Available immune exposure information was restricted to CMV serostatus only.

PCR involved 60 Vbeta and 13 Jbeta primers. Sequencing used immunoSEQ multiplex PCR; TCRdb keeps in-frame clones, though not all of them. The data show about 160,000 clones, around 80% seen once. The sample was PBMCs. This TCR was recovered from a man between 18 and 29 years old in good health and CMV-seronegative. V and J are TRBV27 and TRBJ2-7; the D gene is possibly TRBD1 (5 bases). CDR3 protein: CASSPAGFSYEQYF. Written as DNA, the CDR3 is TGTGCCAGCAGCCCCGCAGGGTTCTCCTACGAGCAGTACTTC.